The source of this TCR beta chain is a study of identical twins. CDR3 length: 13 amino acids. The sample holds one count of this clonotype. The junction shows a germline mismatch at one end, possibly a read error. TCRdb re-called the 5' RACE reads with MiXCR, one entry per CDR3 protein. The sample yields approximately 700,000 distinct CDR3 sequences, 15% to 20% seen once. The data also belong to a second study, concerning T cells expressing NK-cell markers.

The receptor's source is a woman aged 18-29 years in good health. The material sequenced was PBMCs. The J gene is TRBJ2-2, the V gene TRBV12-3 or TRBV12-4, with D possibly TRBD2 on 5 matching bases. The CDR3 DNA reads as TGTGCCAGCAGTTTCTCGGGTGCCAGGAGGCTGTCTTTT. Translating it yields CASSFSGARRLSF.